The rows below give T cell receptor beta chains drawn from one sample of a study of CD8+ T cells in alopecia areata. Generated by immunoSEQ multiplex PCR, the TCRdb table keeps only in-frame clones and is missing some. This sample has 90,000 to 120,000 clones, with under 65% found just once. Sequenced sample: NKG2D-low CD8+ T cells sorted from blood. The receptors shown here come from a human donor with alopecia areata. Each CDR3 is given with its conserved first and last residue. D genes are given only for firm matches. Not all rows give a size; the values are once, few, many and, for expanded clones, a class.

V	size	D	J	CDR3	DNA
TRBV29-1	-	-	TRBJ1-2	CSVPRRDNYGYTF	TGCAGCGTACCCCGCCGGGACAACTATGGCTACACCTTC
TRBV5-1	-	TRBD1	TRBJ2-5	CASSWKPGQRTETQYF	TGCGCCAGCAGCTGGAAACCGGGACAGAGGACGGAGACCCAGTACTTC
TRBV27	-	-	TRBJ2-4	CASRSGAKNIQYF	TGTGCCAGCAGGTCAGGGGCCAAAAACATTCAGTACTTC
TRBV2	-	TRBD1	TRBJ2-1	CASSGQGREQFF	TGTGCCAGCAGTGGACAGGGGCGCGAGCAGTTCTTC
TRBV7-9	few	-	TRBJ2-1	CASSSRTIIGYNEQFF	TGTGCCAGCAGCTCACGGACTATTATAGGATACAATGAGCAGTTCTTC
TRBV10-3	-	-	TRBJ2-7	CAISEGSKTYEQYF	TGTGCCATCAGTGAGGGTAGCAAGACCTACGAGCAGTACTTC
TRBV29-1	-	-	TRBJ2-7	CSVEERDYEQYF	TGCAGCGTTGAAGAGCGAGACTACGAGCAGTACTTC
TRBV6-5	-	TRBD1	TRBJ1-5	CASSSLGGFDQPQHF	TGTGCCAGCAGTTCGTTAGGGGGCTTCGATCAGCCCCAGCATTTT
TRBV29-1	-	-	TRBJ2-7	CSVEHQSLRGEQYF	TGCAGCGTTGAACACCAATCATTAAGGGGCGAGCAGTACTTC
TRBV27	-	-	TRBJ2-6	CASLPSGANVLTF	TGTGCCAGCCTGCCCTCTGGGGCCAACGTCCTGACTTTC
TRBV2	-	TRBD2	TRBJ2-7	CATLSSGEQYF	TGTGCCACCCTTTCTAGCGGCGAGCAGTACTTC
TRBV25-1	once	-	TRBJ1-1	CASSEAGMNTEAFF	TGTGCCAGCAGTGAAGCAGGTATGAACACTGAAGCTTTCTTT